This TCR beta chain was sequenced during a study of shared clonotypes between healthy human individuals. Study details: Every donor yielded three CD4 naive, three CD4 memory, two CD8 naive and one CD8 memory plate. Overall study results and limits: Four donors showed sharing of about 4.8% of naive CD4 clonotypes.

This clone was recorded only once. Antigen unknown. The ends lost 0 bases at V and 9 bases at J; junction bases unmatched: 5. The CDR3 loop spans 15 amino acids. From germline, CDR1 is SGHRS and CDR2 YFSETQ. Over several immunoSEQ plates, each subset's genomic DNA was distributed in even portions. TCRdb keeps only in-frame clones here, not all; method: immunoSEQ multiplex PCR. The table shows a few million clones, with roughly 93% occurring only once. This chain connects TRBV5-1 to TRBJ2-1; 11 positions agree with TRBD2. This receptor was obtained from a man between 18 and 35 years old in good health. Some clones in this sample may be carry-over from other donors' samples. Input material: naive CD4+ T cells from PBMCs. The subset: CD45RA+ positively selected. CDR3 sequence (DNA): TGCGCCAGCAGCTTGGGTAGCGGGAGGGAGGGTGAGCAGTTCTTC. It specifies CASSLGSGREGEQFF.